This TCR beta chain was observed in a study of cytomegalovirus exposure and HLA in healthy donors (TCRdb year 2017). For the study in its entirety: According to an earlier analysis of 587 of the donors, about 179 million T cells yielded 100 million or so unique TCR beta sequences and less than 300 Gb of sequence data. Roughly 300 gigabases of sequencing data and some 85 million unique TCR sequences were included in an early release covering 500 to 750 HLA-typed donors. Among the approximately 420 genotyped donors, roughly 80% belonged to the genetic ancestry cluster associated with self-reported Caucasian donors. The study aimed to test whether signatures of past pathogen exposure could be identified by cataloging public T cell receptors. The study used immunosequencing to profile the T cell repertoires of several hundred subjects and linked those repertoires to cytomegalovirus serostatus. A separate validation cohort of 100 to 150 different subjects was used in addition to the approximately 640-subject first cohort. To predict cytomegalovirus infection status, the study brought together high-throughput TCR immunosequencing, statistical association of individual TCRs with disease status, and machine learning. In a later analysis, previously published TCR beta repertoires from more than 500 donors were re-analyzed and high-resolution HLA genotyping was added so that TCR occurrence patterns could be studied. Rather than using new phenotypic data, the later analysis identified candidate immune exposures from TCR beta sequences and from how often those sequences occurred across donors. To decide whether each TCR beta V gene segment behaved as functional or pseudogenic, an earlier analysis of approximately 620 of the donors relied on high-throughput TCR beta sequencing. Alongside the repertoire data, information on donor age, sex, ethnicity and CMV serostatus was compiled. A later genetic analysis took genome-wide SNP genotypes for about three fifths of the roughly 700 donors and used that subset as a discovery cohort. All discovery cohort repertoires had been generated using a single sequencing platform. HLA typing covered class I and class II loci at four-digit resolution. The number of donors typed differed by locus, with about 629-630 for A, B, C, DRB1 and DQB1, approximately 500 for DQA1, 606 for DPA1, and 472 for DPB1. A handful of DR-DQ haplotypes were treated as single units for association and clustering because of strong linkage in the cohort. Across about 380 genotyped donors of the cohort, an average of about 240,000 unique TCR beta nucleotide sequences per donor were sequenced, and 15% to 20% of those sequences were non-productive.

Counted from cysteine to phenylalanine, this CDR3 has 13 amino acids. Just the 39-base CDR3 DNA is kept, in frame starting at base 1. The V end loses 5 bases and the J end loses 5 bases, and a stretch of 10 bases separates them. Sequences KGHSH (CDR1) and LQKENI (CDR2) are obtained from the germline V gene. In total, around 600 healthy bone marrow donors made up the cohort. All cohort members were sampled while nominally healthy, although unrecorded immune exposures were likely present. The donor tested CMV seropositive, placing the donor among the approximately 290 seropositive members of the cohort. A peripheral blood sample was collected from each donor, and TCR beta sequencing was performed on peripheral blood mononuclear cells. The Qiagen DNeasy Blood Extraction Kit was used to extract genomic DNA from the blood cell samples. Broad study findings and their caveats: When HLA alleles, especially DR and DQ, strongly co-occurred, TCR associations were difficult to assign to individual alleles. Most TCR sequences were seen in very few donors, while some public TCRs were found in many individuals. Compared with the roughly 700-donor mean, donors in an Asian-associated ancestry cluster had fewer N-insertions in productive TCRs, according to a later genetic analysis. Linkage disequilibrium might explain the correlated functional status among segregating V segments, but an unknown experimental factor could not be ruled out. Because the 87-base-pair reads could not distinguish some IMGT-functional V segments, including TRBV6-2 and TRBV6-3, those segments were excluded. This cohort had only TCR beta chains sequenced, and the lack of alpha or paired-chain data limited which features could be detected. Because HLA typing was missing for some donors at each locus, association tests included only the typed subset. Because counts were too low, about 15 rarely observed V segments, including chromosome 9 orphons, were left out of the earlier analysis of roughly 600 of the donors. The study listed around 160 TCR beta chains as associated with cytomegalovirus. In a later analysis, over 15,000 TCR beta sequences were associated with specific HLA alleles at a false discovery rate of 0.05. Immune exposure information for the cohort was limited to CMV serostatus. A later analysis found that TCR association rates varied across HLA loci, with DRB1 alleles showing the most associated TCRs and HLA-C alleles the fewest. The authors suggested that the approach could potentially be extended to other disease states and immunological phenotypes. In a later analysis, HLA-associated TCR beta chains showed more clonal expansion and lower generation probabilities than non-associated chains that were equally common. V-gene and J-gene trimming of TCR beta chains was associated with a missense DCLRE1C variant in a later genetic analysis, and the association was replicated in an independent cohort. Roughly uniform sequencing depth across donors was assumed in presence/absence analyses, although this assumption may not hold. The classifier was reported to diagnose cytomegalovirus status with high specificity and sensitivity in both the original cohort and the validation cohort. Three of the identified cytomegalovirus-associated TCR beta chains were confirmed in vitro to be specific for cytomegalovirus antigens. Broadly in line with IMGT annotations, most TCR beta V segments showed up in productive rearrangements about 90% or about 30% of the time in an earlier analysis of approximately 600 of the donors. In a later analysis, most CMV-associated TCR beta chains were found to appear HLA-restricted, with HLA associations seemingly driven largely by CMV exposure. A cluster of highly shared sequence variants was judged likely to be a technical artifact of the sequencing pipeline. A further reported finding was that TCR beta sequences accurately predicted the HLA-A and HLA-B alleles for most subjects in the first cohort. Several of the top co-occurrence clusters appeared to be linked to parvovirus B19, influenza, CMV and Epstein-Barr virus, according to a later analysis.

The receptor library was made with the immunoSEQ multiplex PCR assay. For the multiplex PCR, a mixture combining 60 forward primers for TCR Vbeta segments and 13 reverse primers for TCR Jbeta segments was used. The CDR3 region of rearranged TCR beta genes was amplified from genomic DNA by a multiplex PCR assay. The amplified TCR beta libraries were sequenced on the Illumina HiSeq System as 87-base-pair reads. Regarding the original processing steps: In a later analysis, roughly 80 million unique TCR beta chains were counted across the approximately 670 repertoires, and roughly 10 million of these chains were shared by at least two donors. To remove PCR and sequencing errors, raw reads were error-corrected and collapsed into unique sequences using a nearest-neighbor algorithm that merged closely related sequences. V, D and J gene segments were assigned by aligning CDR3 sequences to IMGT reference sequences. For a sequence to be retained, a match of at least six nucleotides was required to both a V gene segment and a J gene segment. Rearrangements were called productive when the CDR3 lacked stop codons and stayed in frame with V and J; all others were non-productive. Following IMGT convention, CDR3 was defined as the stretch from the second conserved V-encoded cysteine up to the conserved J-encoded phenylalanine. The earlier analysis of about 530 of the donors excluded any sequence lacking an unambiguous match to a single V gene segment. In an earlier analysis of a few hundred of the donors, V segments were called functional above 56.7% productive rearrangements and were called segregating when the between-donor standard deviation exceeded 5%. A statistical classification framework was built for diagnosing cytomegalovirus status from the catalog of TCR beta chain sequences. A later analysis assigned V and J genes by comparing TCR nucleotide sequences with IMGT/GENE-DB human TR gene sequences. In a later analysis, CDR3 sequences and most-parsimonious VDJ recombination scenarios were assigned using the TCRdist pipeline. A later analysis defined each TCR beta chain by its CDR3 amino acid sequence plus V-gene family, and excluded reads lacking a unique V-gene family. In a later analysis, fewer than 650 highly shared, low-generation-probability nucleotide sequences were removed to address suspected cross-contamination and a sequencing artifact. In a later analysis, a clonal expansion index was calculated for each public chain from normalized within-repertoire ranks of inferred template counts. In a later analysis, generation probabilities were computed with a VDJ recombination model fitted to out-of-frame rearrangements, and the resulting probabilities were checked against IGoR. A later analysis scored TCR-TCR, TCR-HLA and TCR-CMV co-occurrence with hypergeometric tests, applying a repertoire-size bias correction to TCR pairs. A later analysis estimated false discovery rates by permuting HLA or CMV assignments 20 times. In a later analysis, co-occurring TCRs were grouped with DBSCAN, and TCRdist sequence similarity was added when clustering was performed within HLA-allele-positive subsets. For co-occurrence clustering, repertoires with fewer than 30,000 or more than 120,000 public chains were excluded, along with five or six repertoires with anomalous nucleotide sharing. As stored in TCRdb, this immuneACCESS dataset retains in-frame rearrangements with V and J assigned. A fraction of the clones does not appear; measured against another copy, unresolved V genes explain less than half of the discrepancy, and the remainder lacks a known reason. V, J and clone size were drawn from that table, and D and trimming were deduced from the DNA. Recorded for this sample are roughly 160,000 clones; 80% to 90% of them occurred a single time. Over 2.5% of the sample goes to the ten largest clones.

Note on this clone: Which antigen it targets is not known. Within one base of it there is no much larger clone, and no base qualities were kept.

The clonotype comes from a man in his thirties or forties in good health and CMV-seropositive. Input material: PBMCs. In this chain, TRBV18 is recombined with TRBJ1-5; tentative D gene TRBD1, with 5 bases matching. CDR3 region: CASSVAQDQPQHF. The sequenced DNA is TGTGCCAGCTCAGTGGCACAGGATCAGCCCCAGCATTTT.